The 10 T cell receptor beta chains reported below all come from one sample, sequenced in a study of blood T cell repertoires in COVID-19 (dated by TCRdb to 2018 to 2020). Libraries came from the immunoSEQ multiplex PCR assay. TCRdb took over this immuneACCESS table, retaining in-frame rearrangements with V and J assigned. Such tables are incomplete; in checked studies, under half of the missing clones stem from an unresolved V gene, and the remainder is unexplained. The sample yields around 280,000 clones; around 88% were counted once. Of the sample, over 6% falls within the top ten clones. Material for sequencing was PBMCs or T cells enriched from blood (not recorded which). The receptors stem from a woman in her thirties or forties who had recovered from COVID-19.

J is TRBJ2-5 and V is TRBV7-8; TRBD1 aligns across 8 bases. CDR1 is SGHVS, CDR2 FQNEAQ, per germline. The V gene end was trimmed by 1 base and the J gene end by 1 base; junction bases not matched to a gene: 8. The CDR3 sequence is 17 residues long. The CDR3 DNA follows: TGTGCCAGCAGCTTAGTAGTCGACAGGGGTTCCCAAGAGACCCAGTACTTC. This codes for CASSLVVDRGSQETQYF.

V is TRBV19 and J is TRBJ2-3; tentative D call: TRBD1 (6 bases). Germline V gives CDR1 LNHDA, CDR2 SQIVND (reference sequence). V gave up 4 bases and J gave up 4 bases, with 12 bases separating them. The CDR3 contains 14 residues. The CDR3 loop reads CASSTTRGSDTQYF. The CDR3 DNA reads TGTGCCAGTAGTACTACCAGGGGTTCAGATACGCAGTATTTT.

The V and J genes are TRBV6-5 and TRBJ1-4, with D possibly TRBD1 on 6 matching bases. From germline, CDR1 is MNHEY and CDR2 SVGAGI. Trimming stripped 5 bases from V and 8 bases from J, with 12 bases between. The CDR3 has 13 residues. The CDR3 sequence: CASSPGGREKLFF. Here the CDR3 DNA reads TGTGCCAGCAGTCCCGGGGGGCGGGAAAAACTGTTTTTT.

The V call is TRBV5-4, the J call TRBJ2-3, with 15 bases lining up with TRBD2. The CDR3 runs 17 residues. The germline gives CDR1 SGHNT, CDR2 YYREEE (reference sequence). After removal of 8 bases from V and 3 bases from J, the junction contained 10 bases not matched to a gene. The CDR3 sequence is CASSSGLAGGGTDTQYF. CDR3 nucleotide sequence: TGTGCCAGTTCATCGGGACTAGCGGGAGGAGGGACAGATACGCAGTATTTT.

This chain joins TRBV5-1 and TRBJ2-2; D is perhaps TRBD1 (5 bases). Germline V gene lookup returns CDR1 SGHRS and CDR2 YFSETQ. The CDR3 sequence is 15 residues long. Trimming removed 4 bases from V and 1 base from J, with 11 bases in between. The CDR3 sequence: CASSPGHRNTGELFF. The CDR3 region has the DNA TGCGCCAGCAGCCCCGGACACCGGAACACCGGGGAGCTGTTTTTT.

The V call is TRBV3-1 (or the pseudogene TRBV3-2), the J call TRBJ2-7; 11 positions match TRBD1. This CDR3 is 15 amino acids long. J was trimmed by 5 bases and V by 2 bases; bases with no gene match: 5. Germline values: CDR1 LGHDT, CDR2 YNNKEL (reference sequence). CDR3 DNA sequence: TGTGCCAGCAGCCAAAGGGGGACAGGGGGGCACGAGCAGTACTTC. Its translation is CASSQRGTGGHEQYF.

The chain uses TRBV19 and TRBJ1-1; D remains unclear. The germline CDR1 and CDR2 sequences are LNHDA and SQIVND (reference sequence). The V and J ends lost 7 bases and 4 bases respectively, with 22 bases between them. The CDR3 spans 16 residues. Here the CDR3 DNA reads TGTGCCAGTACCCCACCGAGTGACGGGATGAGCACTGAAGCTTTCTTT. Its protein product is CASTPPSDGMSTEAFF.

The V gene is TRBV5-1, the J gene TRBJ2-7, with D perhaps matching TRBD2 (6 bases). The V end was cut by 5 bases, the J end by 2 bases, with 14 bases between. The germline V gene encodes CDR1 SGHRS and CDR2 YFSETQ. The CDR3 is made up of 14 amino acids. CDR3 sequence: CASRTGTGTYEQYF. The CDR3 coding sequence is TGCGCCAGCAGGACCGGGACTGGGACCTACGAGCAGTACTTC.

This chain uses TRBV6-2 or TRBV6-3 with TRBJ2-1; TRBD1 matches at 7 bases. J gave up 1 base and V 5 bases, and 11 bases lay outside the gene matches. Per germline, CDR1 MNHEY and CDR2 SVGEGT. This CDR3 region has 17 residues. The CDR3 loop reads CASSTPLQGSSYNEQFF. Written as DNA, the CDR3 is TGTGCCAGCAGTACCCCCTTACAGGGGAGTTCCTACAATGAGCAGTTCTTC.

This chain connects TRBV7-2 to TRBJ2-2, with TRBD1 matching 7 bases. This CDR3 spans 14 amino acids. V lost 6 bases, J lost 3 bases, and 4 bases stayed unmatched. The germline gives CDR1 SGHTA, CDR2 FQGNSA. CDR3 DNA sequence: TGTGCCAGCAGTTTCCAGGGGGACACCGGGGAGCTGTTTTTT. The encoded protein is CASSFQGDTGELFF. Full variable domain (outside the CDR3, taken from reference TRBV7-2 and TRBJ2-2): GAGVSQSPSNKVTEKGKDVELRCDPISGHTALYWYRQSLGQGLEFLIYFQGNSAPDKSGLPSDRFSAERTGGSVSTLTIQRTQQEDSAVYLCASSFQGDTGELFFGEGSRLTVL.